Listed below are T cell receptor beta chains from one sample, sequenced in a study of T cell changes during pregnancy in multiple sclerosis. Libraries were prepared by immunoSEQ multiplex PCR; TCRdb keeps only in-frame clonotypes and omits some of them. The sample lists 40,000 to 50,000 clones, around 90% seen once, with approximately 0.7% in the top ten. The sample was CD4+ T cells from peripheral blood mononuclear cells, taken before pregnancy. Source of these receptors: a female donor with multiple sclerosis, enrolled in a pregnancy study. Both conserved end residues are part of each CDR3. A D gene is named only where the DNA matches it firmly. Only some rows state a clone size, as once, few, many or a class for expanded clones.

TRBV6-1,NA,NA,TRBJ2-3,TGTGCCAGCAGTGAATTGTGGCGGAGCCACACAGATACGCAGTATTTT,CASSELWRSHTDTQYF
TRBV11-2,NA,NA,TRBJ2-7,TGTGCCAGCAGCTCAGCGGAGGGGCCCTACGAGCAGTACTTC,CASSSAEGPYEQYF
TRBV30,TRBD1,few,TRBJ1-2,TGTGCCTGGTCGCCGGGACAGGTGAACTATGGCTACACCTTC,CAWSPGQVNYGYTF
TRBV15,NA,NA,TRBJ1-2,TGTGCCACCAGCAGAGTTCGGCCATCCGGGGGGAACGAAAAGGATGGCTACACCTTC,CATSRVRPSGGNEKDGYTF
TRBV7-3,TRBD2,NA,TRBJ2-7,TGTGCCAGCAGCCTGACTAGCGGGGGCGTCTACGAGCAGTACTTC,CASSLTSGGVYEQYF
TRBV10-1,NA,NA,TRBJ2-5,TGCGCCAGCCCTAGCCGGGAGACCCAGTACTTC,CASPSRETQYF
TRBV11-3,NA,NA,TRBJ2-6,TGTGCCAGCAGTCAACCCTTGGGGCCTGGGGCCAACGTCCTGACTTTC,CASSQPLGPGANVLTF
TRBV25-1,NA,NA,TRBJ2-7,TGTGCCAGCAGTGACAGGTACTTCTACGAGCAGTACTTC,CASSDRYFYEQYF
TRBV5-1,TRBD1,NA,TRBJ2-7,TGCGCCAGCAGCGGGACAGTGAGCTCCTACGAGCAGTACTTC,CASSGTVSSYEQYF
TRBV29-1,NA,NA,TRBJ1-3,TGCAGCGTAGGAGCCTCTGGAAACACCATATATTTT,CSVGASGNTIYF
TRBV6-6,NA,NA,TRBJ1-6,TGTGCCAGCACCGCGACAGCCCTTGGGAATTCACCCCTCCACTTT,CASTATALGNSPLHF
TRBV9,TRBD2,NA,TRBJ2-3,TGTGCCAGCAGCCCACGGACTAGCGGGGGTGGGGATACGCAGTATTTT,CASSPRTSGGGDTQYF
TRBV7-8,NA,NA,TRBJ1-4,TGTGCCAGCAGCTTAGAAAGGACGGAGAGGGTAAAACTGTTTTTT,CASSLERTERVKLFF
TRBV27,NA,NA,TRBJ1-1,TGTGCCAGCAGTTTAAGTATAGGGAGGAACACTGAAGCTTTCTTT,CASSLSIGRNTEAFF
TRBV25-1,NA,NA,TRBJ2-5,TGTGCCAGCGGGTTGATTGGGGGGGGCAGGATGGAGACCCAGTACTTC,CASGLIGGGRMETQYF
TRBV12-5,TRBD1,NA,TRBJ1-1,TGTGCTAGTGGTACCGGACAGGGAGAGAACACTGAAGCTTTCTTT,CASGTGQGENTEAFF
TRBV7-2,NA,NA,TRBJ2-2,TGTGCCAGCAGCTTAGGGGGGCCCAATCGGAACACCGGGGAGCTGTTTTTT,CASSLGGPNRNTGELFF
TRBV5-1,NA,NA,TRBJ2-7,TGCGCCAGCAGTCGGGGGAGGTCCTACGAGCAGTACTTC,CASSRGRSYEQYF
TRBV11-1,NA,NA,TRBJ1-5,TGTGCCAGCAGCCTAAGAGGTAGCAATCAGCCCCAGCATTTT,CASSLRGSNQPQHF
TRBV5-1,NA,NA,TRBJ1-2,TGCGCCAGCAGCTTCCGGACCGACAGCTATGGCTACACCTTC,CASSFRTDSYGYTF
TRBV7-2,NA,NA,TRBJ1-6,TGTGCCAGCAGCTTACAGGGAAGTACACCCCTCCACTTT,CASSLQGSTPLHF
TRBV2,TRBD1,NA,TRBJ1-2,TGTGCCAGCAGTGACAGGGGGCCCTTCTACACCTTC,CASSDRGPFYTF
TRBV2,NA,NA,TRBJ2-1,TGTGCCAGCAGTGAAACGTCAGGCCGGTACAATGAGCAGTTCTTC,CASSETSGRYNEQFF
TRBV10-3,TRBD1,NA,TRBJ1-2,TGTGCCATCCTACCCGGGACAGGGGTCCCAGGCTATGGCTACACCTTC,CAILPGTGVPGYGYTF
TRBV2,NA,once,TRBJ1-2,TGTGCCAGCAGGGATAATAGGGGAAGGGCCACCTTC,CASRDNRGRATF
TRBV5-4,NA,NA,TRBJ2-2,TGTGCCAGCAGCCGTGGTTCTCTACAGGGAAGGGACACCGGGGAGCTGTTTTTT,CASSRGSLQGRDTGELFF